This entry lists 14 T cell receptor beta chains sequenced from one sample in a study of blood T cell repertoires in COVID-19 (dated by TCRdb to between 2020 and 2021). Library creation used the immunoSEQ multiplex PCR assay. TCRdb stores this immuneACCESS table with in-frame sequences only. Part of the clones is absent; in the studies checked, under half of the shortfall reflects unresolved V genes, and no reason is known for the rest. This sample holds 200,000 to 250,000 clones; roughly nine tenths were observed only once. The ten largest clones capture 3.1% of the sample. The sequencing input was PBMCs or T cells enriched from blood (not recorded which). The receptors shown here come from a woman aged 50 to 60 in a cohort exposed to, infected with or recovered from COVID-19 (not recorded which).

This chain uses TRBV24-1 with TRBJ2-3, with 11 bases matching TRBD2. V lost 4 bases, J lost 5 bases, and 7 bases stayed unmatched. Germline CDR1 KGHDR, CDR2 SFDVKD. The CDR3 has 16 residues. The chain's CDR3 is CATSEFSGGDLDTQYF. Written as DNA, the CDR3 is TGTGCCACCAGTGAATTTAGCGGGGGGGATCTAGATACGCAGTATTTT.

The V gene is TRBV21-1, the J gene TRBJ1-2; no check of the table's D call, TRBD1, against the DNA was made. TRBV21-1 is classified as a pseudogene. CDR3 length: 16 residues. CDR3 region: CASKTPTRDRVDGYTF. The CDR3 nucleotides are TGTGCCAGCAAAACCCCAACTCGGGACAGGGTTGACGGCTACACCTTC.

V usage is TRBV27 and J usage is TRBJ1-5, with unresolved D. Trimming pared 2 bases from V and 2 bases from J, leaving 10 bases between. The CDR3 length is 15 residues. From germline, CDR1 is MNHEY and CDR2 SMNVEV (reference sequence). CDR3 nucleotide sequence: TGTGCCAGCAGTTTAGATAGGACTCGCAATCAGCCCCAGCATTTT. This sequence encodes CASSLDRTRNQPQHF.

The chain combines TRBV29-1 with TRBJ2-5, with 13 bases identical to TRBD2. Germline V gives CDR1 SQVTM, CDR2 ANQGSEA. Unmatched junction bases numbered 1, after V lost 4 bases and J lost 5 bases. The CDR3 extends over 13 amino acids. The CDR3 sequence: CSVALAGGETQYF. The CDR3 DNA is TGCAGCGTTGCACTAGCGGGGGGGGAGACCCAGTACTTC.

V is TRBV5-1 and J is TRBJ1-3; 7 bases line up with TRBD1. Germline CDR1 and CDR2: SGHRS and YFSETQ. The trim removed 0 bases at V and 2 bases at J, leaving 8 bases unmatched. The CDR3 loop spans 17 amino acids. CDR3 bases: TGCGCCAGCAGCTTGGCGTCCTTTAGGGGGCCTGGAAACACCATATATTTT. It specifies CASSLASFRGPGNTIYF.

This chain joins TRBV4-2 and TRBJ2-3; D unresolved. CDR3 length equals 16 residues. CDR1 LGHNA and CDR2 YNFKEQ come from the germline V gene. Trimming cost V 0 bases and J 11 bases, with 21 bases left between them. The DNA of the CDR3 is TGTGCCAGCAGCCAAGAGGCAGCGAGACGCCCGACGTGGCAGTATTTT. Translation: CASSQEAARRPTWQYF.

On this clone itself: Other DNA sequences in the same sample also yield this CDR3. This chain joins TRBV25-1 and TRBJ1-2; D may be TRBD1 (5 bases). The CDR3 spans 13 residues. From germline, CDR1 is MGHDK and CDR2 SYGVNS. Between the trimmed V and J ends, which lost 6 bases and 1 base, there was a span of 9 bases. The CDR3 loop is CASRGQINYGYTF. The CDR3, as DNA: TGTGCCAGCAGAGGACAAATTAACTATGGCTACACCTTC.

Remarks on this clone: One end of the junction is discordant with germline, which a read error may explain. V gene TRBV5-1 combines with J gene TRBJ2-7; D ambiguous. The CDR3 has 15 residues. From germline, CDR1 is SGHRS and CDR2 YFSETQ. In DNA form, the CDR3 reads TGCGCCAGCAACTTGGCAGAGGTGAGCTCCTACGAGCAGTACTTC. Protein sequence: CASNLAEVSSYEQYF.

V usage is TRBV5-5 and J usage is TRBJ1-4, with D possibly being TRBD1 (6 bases). The germline CDR1 and CDR2 sequences are SGHKS and YYEKEE (reference sequence). The ends were cut back, 4 bases at V and 8 bases at J, with 18 bases in the middle. This CDR3 contains 15 residues. The CDR3: CASSPLDRRKEKLFF. The CDR3 nucleotides read TGTGCCAGCAGCCCGTTAGACAGGCGAAAGGAAAAACTGTTTTTT.

The chain couples TRBV10-2 to TRBJ2-3; 9 bases are shared with TRBD2. The V gene end was trimmed by 2 bases and the J gene end by 5 bases; junction bases not matched to a gene: 8. CDR1 is WSHSY and CDR2 is SAAADI in the germline V gene. The CDR3 runs 16 residues. DNA for the CDR3: TGCGCCAGCAGTGAGCCGCGGGGGGGCCGAGGAGATACGCAGTATTTT. This translates into CASSEPRGGRGDTQYF.

This clone was counted only a few times. The chain combines TRBV9 with TRBJ2-5, with D maybe TRBD2 (6 bases). Trimming removed 4 bases from V and 7 bases from J, with 17 bases in between. Per germline, CDR1 SGDLS and CDR2 YYNGEE. The CDR3 is 14 residues long. CDR3 nucleotide sequence: TGTGCCAGCAGCCCGGGACTCCTCAGGGTGACCCAGTACTTC. Translation: CASSPGLLRVTQYF.

Written as DNA, the CDR3 is TGTGCCAGCAGTTTAGCAGGGGGCGAAGCTTTCTTT. Translated: CASSLAGGEAFF. The genes are TRBV6-5 and TRBJ1-1; 8 nucleotides line up with TRBD1. This CDR3 contains 12 residues. With V trimmed by 4 bases and J by 8 bases, 3 bases remained unmatched. Germline V gene sequence: CDR1 MNHEY, CDR2 SVGAGI.

A single count supports this clone. V gene TRBV6-5 combines with J gene TRBJ1-2; 8 bases agree with TRBD1. This CDR3 contains 13 residues. The J segment lost 5 bases and the V segment lost 6 bases, leaving 5 bases of the junction unmatched. Germline V gene sequence: CDR1 MNHEY, CDR2 SVGAGI. CDR3 loop: CASRPDRDYGYTF. The DNA of the CDR3 is TGTGCCAGCAGGCCGGACAGGGATTATGGCTACACCTTC.

The chain is built from TRBV15 and TRBJ1-2; D is perhaps TRBD1 (6 bases). From germline, CDR1 is LNHNV and CDR2 YYDKDF (reference sequence). Trimming removed 7 bases at V and 8 bases at J, with 14 bases between. The CDR3 extends over 12 amino acids. The CDR3 protein is CATTQGGWGYTF. The CDR3 DNA reads as TGTGCCACCACACAGGGAGGGTGGGGCTACACCTTC.